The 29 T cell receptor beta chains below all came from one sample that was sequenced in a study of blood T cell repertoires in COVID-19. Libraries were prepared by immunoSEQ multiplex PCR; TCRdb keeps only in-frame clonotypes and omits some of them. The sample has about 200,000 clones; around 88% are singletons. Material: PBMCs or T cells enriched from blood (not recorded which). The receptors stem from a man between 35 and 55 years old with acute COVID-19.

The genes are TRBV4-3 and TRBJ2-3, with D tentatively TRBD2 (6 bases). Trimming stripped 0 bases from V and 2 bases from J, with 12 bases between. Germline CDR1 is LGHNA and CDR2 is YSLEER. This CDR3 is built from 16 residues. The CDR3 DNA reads TGCGCCAGCAGCCAAGATCGACTAGATTTCACAGATACGCAGTATTTT. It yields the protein CASSQDRLDFTDTQYF.

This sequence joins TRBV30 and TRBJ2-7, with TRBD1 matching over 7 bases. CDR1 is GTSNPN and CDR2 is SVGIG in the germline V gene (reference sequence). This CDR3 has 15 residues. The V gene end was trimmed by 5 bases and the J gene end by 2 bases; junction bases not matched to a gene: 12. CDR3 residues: CAWSSGQAVPYEQYF. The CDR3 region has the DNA TGTGCCTGGTCCTCTGGACAGGCCGTTCCCTACGAGCAGTACTTC.

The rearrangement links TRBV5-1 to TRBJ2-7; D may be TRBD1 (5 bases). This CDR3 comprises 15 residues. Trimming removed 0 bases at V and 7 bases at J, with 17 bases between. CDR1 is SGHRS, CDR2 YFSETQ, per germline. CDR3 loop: CASSLEGRQSREQYF. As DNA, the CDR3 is TGCGCCAGCAGCTTGGAAGGGCGACAGTCGCGAGAGCAGTACTTC.

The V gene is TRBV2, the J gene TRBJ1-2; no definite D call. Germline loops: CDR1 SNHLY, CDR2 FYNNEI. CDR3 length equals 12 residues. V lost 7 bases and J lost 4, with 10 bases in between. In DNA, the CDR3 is TGTGCCAGCATGAGGGAGAGCTATGGCTACACCTTC. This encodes CASMRESYGYTF.

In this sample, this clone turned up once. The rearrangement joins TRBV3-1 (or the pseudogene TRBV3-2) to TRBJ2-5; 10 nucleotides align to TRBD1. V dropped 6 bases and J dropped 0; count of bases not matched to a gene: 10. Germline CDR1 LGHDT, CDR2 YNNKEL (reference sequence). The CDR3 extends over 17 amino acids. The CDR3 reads CASRKDRGTSYQETQYF. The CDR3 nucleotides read TGTGCCAGCAGGAAGGACAGGGGGACCTCGTACCAAGAGACCCAGTACTTC.

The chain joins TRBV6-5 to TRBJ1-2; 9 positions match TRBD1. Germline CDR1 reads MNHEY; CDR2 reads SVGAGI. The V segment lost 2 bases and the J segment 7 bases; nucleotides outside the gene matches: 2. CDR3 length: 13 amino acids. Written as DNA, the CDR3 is TGTGCCAGCAGTTACGACAGGGGGTTTGGCTACACCTTC. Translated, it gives CASSYDRGFGYTF.

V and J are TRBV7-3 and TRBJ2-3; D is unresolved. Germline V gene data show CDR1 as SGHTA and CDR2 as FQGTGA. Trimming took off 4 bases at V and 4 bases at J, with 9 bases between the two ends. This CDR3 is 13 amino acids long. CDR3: CASSSVMADTQYF. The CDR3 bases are TGTGCCAGCAGCTCAGTGATGGCAGATACGCAGTATTTT. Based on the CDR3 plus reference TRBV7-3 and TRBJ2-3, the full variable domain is GAGVSQTPSNKVTEKGKYVELRCDPISGHTALYWYRQSLGQGPEFLIYFQGTGAADDSGLPNDRFFAVRPEGSVSTLKIQRTERGDSAVYLCASSSVMADTQYFGPGTRLTVL.

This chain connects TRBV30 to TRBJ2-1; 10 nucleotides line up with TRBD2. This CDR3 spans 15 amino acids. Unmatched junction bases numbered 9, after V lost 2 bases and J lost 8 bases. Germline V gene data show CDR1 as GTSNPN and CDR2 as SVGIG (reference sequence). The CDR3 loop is CAWSSGTSEFDEQFF. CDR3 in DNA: TGTGCCTGGAGTTCCGGGACTAGCGAGTTCGATGAGCAGTTCTTC. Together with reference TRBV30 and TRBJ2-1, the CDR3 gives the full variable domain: SQTIHQWPATLVQPVGSPLSLECTVEGTSNPNLYWYRQAAGRGLQLLFYSVGIGQISSEVPQNLSASRPQDRQFILSSKKLLLSDSGFYLCAWSSGTSEFDEQFFGPGTRLTVL.

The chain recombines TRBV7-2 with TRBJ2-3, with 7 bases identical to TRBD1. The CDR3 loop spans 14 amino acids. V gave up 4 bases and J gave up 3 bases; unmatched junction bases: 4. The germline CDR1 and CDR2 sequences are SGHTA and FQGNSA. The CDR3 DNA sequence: TGTGCCAGCAGCTCGCGACAGGGAACAGATACGCAGTATTTT. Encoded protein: CASSSRQGTDTQYF. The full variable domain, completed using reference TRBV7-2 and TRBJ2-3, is GAGVSQSPSNKVTEKGKDVELRCDPISGHTALYWYRQSLGQGLEFLIYFQGNSAPDKSGLPSDRFSAERTGGSVSTLTIQRTQQEDSAVYLCASSSRQGTDTQYFGPGTRLTVL.

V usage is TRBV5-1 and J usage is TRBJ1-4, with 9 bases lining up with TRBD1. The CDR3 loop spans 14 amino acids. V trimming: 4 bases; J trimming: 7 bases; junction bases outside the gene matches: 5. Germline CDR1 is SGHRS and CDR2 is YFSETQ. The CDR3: CASSPDRGSEKLFF. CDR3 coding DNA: TGCGCCAGCAGCCCCGACAGGGGGAGTGAAAAACTGTTTTTT.

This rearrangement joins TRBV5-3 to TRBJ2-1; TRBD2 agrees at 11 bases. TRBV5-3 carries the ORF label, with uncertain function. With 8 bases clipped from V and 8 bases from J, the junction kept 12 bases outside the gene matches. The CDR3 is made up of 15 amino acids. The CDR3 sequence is CARIRLAGGPDEQFF. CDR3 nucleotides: TGTGCCAGGATCCGTTTAGCGGGAGGGCCCGATGAGCAGTTCTTC.

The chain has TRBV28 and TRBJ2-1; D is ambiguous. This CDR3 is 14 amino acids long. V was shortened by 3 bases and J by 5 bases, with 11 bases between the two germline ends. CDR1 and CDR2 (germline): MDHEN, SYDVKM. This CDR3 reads CASSFSHRDNEQFF. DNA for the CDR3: TGTGCCAGCAGTTTCTCCCACCGGGACAATGAGCAGTTCTTC.

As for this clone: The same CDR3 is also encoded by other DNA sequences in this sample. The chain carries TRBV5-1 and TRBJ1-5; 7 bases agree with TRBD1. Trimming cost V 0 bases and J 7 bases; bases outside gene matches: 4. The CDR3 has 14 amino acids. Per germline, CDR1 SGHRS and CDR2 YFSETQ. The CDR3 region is CASSLEGGRQPQHF. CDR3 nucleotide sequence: TGCGCCAGCAGCTTGGAAGGGGGCAGGCAGCCCCAGCATTTT.

The CDR3 coding sequence is TGTGCCAGCAGAGCCACCATTAGCGGGCCGACTTACGAGCAGTACTTC. Translating it yields CASRATISGPTYEQYF. This rearrangement joins TRBV27 to TRBJ2-7; 7 nucleotides align to TRBD2. The CDR3 is made up of 16 amino acids. The V gene's germline CDR1 is MNHEY and CDR2 SMNVEV (reference sequence). V was clipped by 6 bases and J by 4 bases; unmatched bases: 15.

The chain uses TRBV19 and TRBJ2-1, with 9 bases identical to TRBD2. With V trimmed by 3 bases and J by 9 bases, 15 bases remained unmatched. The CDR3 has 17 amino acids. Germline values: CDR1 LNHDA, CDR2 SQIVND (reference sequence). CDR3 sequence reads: CASSIASVAGGLSEQFF. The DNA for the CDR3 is TGTGCCAGTAGTATCGCATCCGTGGCGGGAGGGTTAAGTGAGCAGTTCTTC. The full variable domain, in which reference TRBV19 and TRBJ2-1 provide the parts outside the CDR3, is DGGITQSPKYLFRKEGQNVTLSCEQNLNHDAMYWYRQDPGQGLRLIYYSQIVNDFQKGDIAEGYSVSREKKESFPLTVTSAQKNPTAFYLCASSIASVAGGLSEQFFGPGTRLTVL.

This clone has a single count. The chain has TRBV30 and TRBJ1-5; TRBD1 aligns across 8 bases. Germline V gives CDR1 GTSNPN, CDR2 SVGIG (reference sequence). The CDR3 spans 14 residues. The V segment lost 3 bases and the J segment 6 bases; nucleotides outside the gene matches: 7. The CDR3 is CAWSVDRGSQPQHF. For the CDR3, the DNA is TGTGCCTGGAGCGTTGACAGGGGCAGTCAGCCCCAGCATTTT.

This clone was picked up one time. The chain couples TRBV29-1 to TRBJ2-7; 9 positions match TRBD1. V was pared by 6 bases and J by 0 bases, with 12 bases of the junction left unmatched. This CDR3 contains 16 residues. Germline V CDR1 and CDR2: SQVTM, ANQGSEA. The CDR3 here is CSVSLPRTGVSYEQYF. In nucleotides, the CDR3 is TGCAGCGTATCGCTCCCAAGGACAGGGGTCTCCTACGAGCAGTACTTC.

CDR3 nucleotide sequence: TGTGCCAGCAGCGCCAACGGACAGGGGAAAGGTGAGCAGTTCTTC. Translation: CASSANGQGKGEQFF. The chain has TRBV9 and TRBJ2-1; 9 positions agree with TRBD1. The CDR3 spans 15 residues. The germline CDR1 and CDR2 sequences are SGDLS and YYNGEE. The J segment lost 9 bases and the V segment lost 3 bases, leaving 10 bases of the junction unmatched.

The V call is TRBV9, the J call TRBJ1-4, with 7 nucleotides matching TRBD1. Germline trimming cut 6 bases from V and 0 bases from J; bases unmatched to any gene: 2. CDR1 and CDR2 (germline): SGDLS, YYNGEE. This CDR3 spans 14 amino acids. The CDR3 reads CASKGQSTNEKLFF. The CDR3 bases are TGTGCCAGCAAGGGACAGTCAACTAATGAAAAACTGTTTTTT.

This chain's CDR3 is CASSVGRGAYGYTF. The CDR3 region has the DNA TGTGCCAGCAGCGTAGGAAGGGGCGCCTATGGCTACACCTTC. The rearrangement joins TRBV9 to TRBJ1-2, with D perhaps matching TRBD1 (5 bases). V lost 0 bases to trimming and J lost 4 bases, with 10 bases between them. Germline V gene data show CDR1 as SGDLS and CDR2 as YYNGEE. The CDR3 contains 14 residues.

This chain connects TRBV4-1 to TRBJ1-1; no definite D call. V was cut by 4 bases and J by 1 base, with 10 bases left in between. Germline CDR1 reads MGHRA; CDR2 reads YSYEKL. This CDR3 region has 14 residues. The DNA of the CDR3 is TGCGCCAGCAGCCCCGAACCAGGGAACACTGAAGCTTTCTTT. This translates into CASSPEPGNTEAFF.

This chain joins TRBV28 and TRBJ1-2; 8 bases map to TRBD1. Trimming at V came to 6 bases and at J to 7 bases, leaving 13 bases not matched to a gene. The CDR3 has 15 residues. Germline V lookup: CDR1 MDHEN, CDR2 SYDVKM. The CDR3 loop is CASRPLGQGNGGYTF. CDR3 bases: TGTGCCAGCAGACCACTTGGACAGGGTAACGGTGGCTACACCTTC.

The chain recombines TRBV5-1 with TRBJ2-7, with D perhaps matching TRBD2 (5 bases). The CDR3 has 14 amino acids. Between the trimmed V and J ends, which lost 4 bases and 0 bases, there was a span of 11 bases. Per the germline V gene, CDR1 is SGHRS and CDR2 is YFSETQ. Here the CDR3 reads CASSQTGSSYEQYF. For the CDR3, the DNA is TGCGCCAGCAGCCAAACGGGGAGCTCCTACGAGCAGTACTTC.

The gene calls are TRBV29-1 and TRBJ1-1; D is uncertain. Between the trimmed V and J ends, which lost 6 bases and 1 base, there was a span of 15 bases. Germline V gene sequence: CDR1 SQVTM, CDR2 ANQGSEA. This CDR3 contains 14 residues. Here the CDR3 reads CSVSHPYRNTEAFF. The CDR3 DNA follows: TGCAGCGTGTCACACCCGTACAGGAACACTGAAGCTTTCTTT. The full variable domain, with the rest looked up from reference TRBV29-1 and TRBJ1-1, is SAVISQKPSRDICQRGTSLTIQCQVDSQVTMMFWYRQQPGQSLTLIATANQGSEATYESGFVIDKFPISRPNLTFSTLTVSNMSPEDSSIYLCSVSHPYRNTEAFFGQGTRLTVV.

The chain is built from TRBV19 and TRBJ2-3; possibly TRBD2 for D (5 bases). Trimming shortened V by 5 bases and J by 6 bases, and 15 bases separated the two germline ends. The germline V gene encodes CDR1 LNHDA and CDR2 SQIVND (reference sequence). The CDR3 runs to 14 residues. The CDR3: CASSPRTGEDTQYF. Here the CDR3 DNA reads TGTGCCAGTAGTCCACGGACTGGGGAGGATACGCAGTATTTT. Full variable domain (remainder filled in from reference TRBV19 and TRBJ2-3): DGGITQSPKYLFRKEGQNVTLSCEQNLNHDAMYWYRQDPGQGLRLIYYSQIVNDFQKGDIAEGYSVSREKKESFPLTVTSAQKNPTAFYLCASSPRTGEDTQYFGPGTRLTVL.

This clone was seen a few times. In nucleotides, the CDR3 is TGTGCCAGCAGCCTAGACCCTTCTAGTTACACTGAAGCTTTCTTT. The encoded protein is CASSLDPSSYTEAFF. This chain connects TRBV9 to TRBJ1-1; D is undetermined. Per germline, CDR1 SGDLS and CDR2 YYNGEE. Trimming took off 4 bases at V and 3 bases at J, with 16 bases between the two ends. CDR3 length: 15 residues.

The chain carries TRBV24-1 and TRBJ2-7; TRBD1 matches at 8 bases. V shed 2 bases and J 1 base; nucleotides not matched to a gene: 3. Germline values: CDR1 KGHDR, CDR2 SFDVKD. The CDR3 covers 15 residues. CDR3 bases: TGTGCCACCAGTGATTCAACAGGGGGATCCTACGAGCAGTACTTC. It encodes CATSDSTGGSYEQYF.

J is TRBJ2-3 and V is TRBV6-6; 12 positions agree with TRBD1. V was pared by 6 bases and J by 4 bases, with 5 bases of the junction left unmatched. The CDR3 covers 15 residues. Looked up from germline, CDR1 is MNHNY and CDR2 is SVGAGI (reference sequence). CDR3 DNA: TGTGCCAGCAGCCGGGACAGGGGGCGCGCAGATACGCAGTATTTT. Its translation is CASSRDRGRADTQYF.

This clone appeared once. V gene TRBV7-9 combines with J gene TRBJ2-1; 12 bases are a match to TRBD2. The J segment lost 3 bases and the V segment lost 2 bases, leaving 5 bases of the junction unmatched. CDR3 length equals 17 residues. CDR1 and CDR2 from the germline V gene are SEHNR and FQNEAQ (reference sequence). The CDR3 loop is CASSLTLTSGSYNEQFF. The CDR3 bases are TGTGCCAGCAGCTTAACCCTGACTAGCGGGAGCTACAATGAGCAGTTCTTC.